The rows below give T cell receptor beta chains drawn from one sample of a study of T-cell reconstitution after alpha-beta-depleted transplantation in children. A single record per CDR3 protein comes from TCRdb applying MiXCR to the PCR reads. The table includes a few hundred thousand distinct CDR3 sequences, 25% to 30% detected once. Sample: PBMCs, taken before TCRalphabeta/CD19-depleted stem cell transplant. Receptor source: a boy in the first two years of life with Wiskott-Aldrich syndrome, due to receive a stem cell transplant. The CDR3 runs from the conserved cysteine through the conserved F or W. A D gene is named only where the DNA matches it firmly. Size values are once, few and many counts, or a class for expanded clones, and some rows have none.

NA	TRBV27	NA	TRBJ1-1	CASSPDISGLDTEAFF	TGTGCCAGCAGTCCAGACATAAGTGGGCTGGACACTGAAGCCTTCTTT
few	TRBV24-1	TRBD2	TRBJ2-1	CATSDGSGRYFDEQFF	TGTGCCACCAGTGATGGTAGCGGGAGGTACTTCGATGAGCAGTTCTTC
NA	TRBV28	NA	TRBJ2-3	CASSPIRTDTQYF	TGTGCCAGCAGTCCCATTCGAACAGATACGCAGTATTTT
NA	TRBV2	TRBD1	TRBJ2-3	CASSARQGLSTDTQYF	TGTGCCAGCAGTGCGAGACAGGGATTAAGCACAGATACGCAGTATTTT
few	TRBV9	NA	TRBJ2-7	CASSATGNSYEQYF	TGTGCCAGCAGCGCAACGGGGAACTCCTACGAGCAGTACTTC
NA	TRBV5-1	NA	TRBJ2-4	CASSLDVNGDIQYF	TGCGCCAGCAGCTTGGATGTCAACGGAGACATTCAGTACTTC
NA	TRBV12-3/TRBV12-4	TRBD2	TRBJ2-1	CASSPSGVYNEQFF	TGTGCCAGCAGTCCTAGCGGGGTATACAATGAGCAGTTCTTC
few	TRBV5-1	NA	TRBJ2-7	CASSYRPSSYEQYF	TGCGCCAGCAGCTACCGACCCAGCTCCTACGAGCAGTACTTC
few	TRBV6-5	NA	TRBJ2-7	CASSFEGDYEQYF	TGTGCCAGCAGTTTTGAGGGGGATTACGAGCAGTACTTC
NA	TRBV6-2/TRBV6-3	NA	TRBJ2-2	CASSSVSRGAGELFF	TGTGCCAGCAGTTCCGTATCCAGGGGGGCCGGGGAGCTGTTTTTT
NA	TRBV2	TRBD2	TRBJ2-1	CASRVSSGFHNEQFF	TGTGCCAGCAGGGTATCTAGCGGGTTCCACAATGAGCAGTTCTTC
NA	TRBV30	NA	TRBJ2-7	CAWSPPGYEQYF	TGTGCCTGGAGCCCGCCAGGGTACGAGCAGTACTTC
NA	TRBV29-1	TRBD1	TRBJ2-7	CSVGQGLTYEQYF	TGCAGCGTCGGACAGGGGTTAACCTACGAGCAGTACTTC
NA	TRBV5-1	NA	TRBJ1-1	CASRGNRLNTEAFF	TGCGCCAGCAGGGGTAACAGACTGAACACTGAAGCTTTCTTT
few	TRBV12-3/TRBV12-4	NA	TRBJ1-1	CASSLASPGHLNTEAFF	TGTGCCAGCAGTTTAGCTTCACCGGGGCACCTGAACACTGAAGCTTTCTTT
NA	TRBV25-1	NA	TRBJ1-2	CASSERLKLDYTF	TGTGCCAGCAGTGAAAGGTTGAAACTGGACTACACCTTC
NA	TRBV7-2	TRBD1	TRBJ2-7	CASSSRTGAHQYF	TGTGCCAGCAGCTCACGGACAGGGGCACACCAGTACTTC
NA	TRBV29-1	NA	TRBJ2-3	CSVDGGTSTDTQYF	TGCAGCGTTGATGGCGGGACCAGCACAGATACGCAGTATTTT
NA	TRBV20-1	NA	TRBJ2-7	CSARAGLSYEQYF	TGCAGTGCTAGAGCAGGACTCTCCTACGAGCAGTACTTC
NA	TRBV11-1	NA	TRBJ2-6	CASSRTPGLQGSGANVLTF	TGTGCCAGCAGCCGAACGCCGGGCCTTCAAGGCTCTGGGGCCAACGTCCTGACTTTC
few	TRBV12-3/TRBV12-4	NA	TRBJ1-1	CASALGVGTEAFF	TGTGCCAGCGCCTTAGGGGTGGGCACTGAAGCTTTCTTT
NA	TRBV27	NA	TRBJ2-4	CASSFSNKNIQYF	TGTGCCAGCAGTTTCTCAAATAAAAACATTCAGTACTTC